This T cell receptor beta chain derives from a study of T cell repertoires in cytomegalovirus infection. Study overall: Signatures in public TCR beta sequences pointed to both CMV infection and matching HLA type. Findings and caveats of the study: Pooled public TCR beta family frequency picked out CMV carriers with the relevant HLA. In two of eight donors, the top clonotype was HLA-C-restricted CMV-specific.

On this clonotype: Its specificity is not known.

MiXCR, applied by TCRdb to the reads, yields one record per CDR3 protein. The repertoire includes some 700,000 distinct CDR3 sequences, roughly a third of them detected once, and 2.5% to 3.5% sits in the top ten. Germline assignment: CDR1 SGHRS and CDR2 YFSETQ. Trimming removed 0 bases from V and 6 bases from J, with 16 bases in between. This CDR3 has 15 residues. The clonotype originates from a human donor in good health (CMV status not recorded). Some clones in this sample may be carry-over from other donors' samples. The V gene is TRBV5-1, the J gene TRBJ2-7; tentatively, D is TRBD1 (7 bases). The sequenced sample was PBMCs. In DNA, the CDR3 is TGCGCCAGCAGCTTGGGACAGGGAGGAGCAGGCGAGCAGTACTTC. Translation gives CASSLGQGGAGEQYF. The whole variable domain, filled in from reference TRBV5-1 and TRBJ2-7, reads KAGVTQTPRYLIKTRGQQVTLSCSPISGHRSVSWYQQTPGQGLQFLFEYFSETQRNKGNFPGRFSGRQFSNSRSEMNVSTLELGDSALYLCASSLGQGGAGEQYFGPGTRLTVT.